This T cell receptor (beta chain) appears in the sequencing data of a study of response to subunit inactivated influenza vaccine. MiXCR, run by TCRdb on the RT-PCR reads, gives a single entry per CDR3 protein. Among about 570,000 distinct CDR3 sequences listed, about 11% were seen once. V gave up 5 bases and J gave up 5 bases, with 7 bases separating them. The CDR3 totals 11 residues. From germline, CDR1 is SGHTS and CDR2 YDEGEE. This sample was shared with a second study, whose subject was T cells expressing NK-cell markers. That paper states: TCR beta cDNA was generated via 5'RACE template switching incorporating UMIs.

This clonotype originated in a man between 45 and 60 years old who received an inactivated influenza vaccine. The V gene is TRBV5-8, the J gene TRBJ2-5; D is unclear. Sequencing was performed on PBMCs from blood, taken on the day of vaccination. Here the CDR3 reads CASRAVETQYF. CDR3 nucleotide sequence: TGTGCCAGCAGAGCTGTGGAGACCCAGTACTTC.